This T cell receptor (beta chain) was captured in a study of T cells in Graves' hyperthyroidism and ophthalmopathy. Study findings and constraints: Among thyroid clonotypes expanded above 0.001, most also appeared in blood.

This clonotype was detected ten times or more. Antigen unknown. Amplified regions were TCR beta CDR3 sequences from RNA transcripts. The TCR CDR3 first-round RT-PCR relied on the HTBI primer set. TCRdb reprocessed the multiplex PCR reads via MiXCR and lists one record per CDR3 protein. The sample carries 750,000 to 950,000 distinct CDR3 sequences, 38% recorded once. Germline V lookup: CDR1 SSHAT, CDR2 FNYEAQ (reference sequence). The CDR3 has 18 amino acids. V and J are TRBV7-7 and TRBJ2-6; D may be TRBD1 (6 bases). This sequence originates from a man younger than 35 with Graves' hyperthyroidism. The sequencing input was blood. As DNA, the CDR3 is TGTGCTAGCGTTCCTCCCGGGACACCAGCGGAAGGGGCCAACGTCCTGACTTTC. It translates to CASVPPGTPAEGANVLTF.